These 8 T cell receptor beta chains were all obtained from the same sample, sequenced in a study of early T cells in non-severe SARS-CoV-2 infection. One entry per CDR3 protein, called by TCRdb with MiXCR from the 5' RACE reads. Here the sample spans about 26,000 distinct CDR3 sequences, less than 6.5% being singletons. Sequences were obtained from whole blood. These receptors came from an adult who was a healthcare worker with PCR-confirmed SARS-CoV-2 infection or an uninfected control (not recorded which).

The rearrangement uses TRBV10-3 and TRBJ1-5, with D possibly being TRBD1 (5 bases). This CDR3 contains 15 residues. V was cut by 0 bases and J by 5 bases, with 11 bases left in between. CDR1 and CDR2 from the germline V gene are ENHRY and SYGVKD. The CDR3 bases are TGTGCCATCAGTGAGTCAACAGGTCGCTATCAGCCCCAGCATTTT. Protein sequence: CAISESTGRYQPQHF.

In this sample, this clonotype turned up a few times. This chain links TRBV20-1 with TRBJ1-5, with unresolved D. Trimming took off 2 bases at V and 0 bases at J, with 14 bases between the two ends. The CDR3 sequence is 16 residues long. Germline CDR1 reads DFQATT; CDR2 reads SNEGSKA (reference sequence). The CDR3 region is CSARRLSDLSNQPQHF. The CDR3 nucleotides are TGCAGTGCTAGAAGACTGTCAGATCTTAGCAATCAGCCCCAGCATTTT.

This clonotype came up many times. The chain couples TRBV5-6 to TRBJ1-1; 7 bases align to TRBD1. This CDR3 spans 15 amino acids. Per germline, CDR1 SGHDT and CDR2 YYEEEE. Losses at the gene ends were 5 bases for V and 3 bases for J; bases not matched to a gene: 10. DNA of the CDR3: TGTGCCAGCAGTTCCTACAGGGGCCAGGACACTGAAGCTTTCTTT. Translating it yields CASSSYRGQDTEAFF.

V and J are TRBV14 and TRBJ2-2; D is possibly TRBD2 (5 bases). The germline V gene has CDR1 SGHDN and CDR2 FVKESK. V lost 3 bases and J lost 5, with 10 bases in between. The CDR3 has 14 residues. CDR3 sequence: CASSHRGRTGELFF. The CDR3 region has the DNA TGTGCCAGCAGCCACCGGGGTAGGACCGGGGAGCTGTTTTTT.

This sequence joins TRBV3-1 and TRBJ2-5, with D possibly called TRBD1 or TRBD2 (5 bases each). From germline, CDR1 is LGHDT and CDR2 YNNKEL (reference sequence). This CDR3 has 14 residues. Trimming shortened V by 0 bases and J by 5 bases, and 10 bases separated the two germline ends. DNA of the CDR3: TGTGCCAGCAGCCAAGATGGGGGATGGGAGACCCAGTACTTC. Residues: CASSQDGGWETQYF.

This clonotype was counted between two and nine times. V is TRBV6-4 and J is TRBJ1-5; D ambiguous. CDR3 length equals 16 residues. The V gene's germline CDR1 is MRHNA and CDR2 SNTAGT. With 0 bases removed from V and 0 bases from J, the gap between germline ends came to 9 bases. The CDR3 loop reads CASSDSRVSSNQPQHF. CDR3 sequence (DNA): TGTGCCAGCAGTGACTCGAGAGTGTCTAGCAATCAGCCCCAGCATTTT.

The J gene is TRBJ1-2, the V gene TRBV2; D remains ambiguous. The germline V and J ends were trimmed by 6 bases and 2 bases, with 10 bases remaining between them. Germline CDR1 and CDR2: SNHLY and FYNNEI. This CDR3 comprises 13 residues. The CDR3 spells CASSEQLNYGYTF. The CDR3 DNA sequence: TGTGCCAGCAGCGAACAACTCAACTATGGCTACACCTTC.

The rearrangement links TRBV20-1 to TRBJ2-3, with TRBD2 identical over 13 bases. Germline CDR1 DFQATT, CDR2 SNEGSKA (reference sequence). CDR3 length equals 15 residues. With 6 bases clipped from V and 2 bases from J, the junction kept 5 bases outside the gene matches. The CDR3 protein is CSAPTSGGTTDTQYF. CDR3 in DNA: TGCAGTGCCCCGACTAGCGGGGGGACCACAGATACGCAGTATTTT.